The 5 T cell receptor beta chains below come from one sample, sequenced in a study of beta chain features in type 1 diabetes. The entirety of the isolated RNA underwent reverse transcription, so expressed TCRB transcripts were sequenced. TCRdb's table, derived via immunoSEQ multiplex PCR, lists solely in-frame clones and lacks some. Here the sample spans 400,000 to 450,000 clones, 14% being singletons. The material sequenced was naive CD4+ T cells from blood. These receptors originate from a man in his thirties or forties in good health.

In its sample, this clone was seen many times. The chain has TRBV7-9 and TRBJ2-1, with unresolved D. Looked up from germline, CDR1 is SEHNR and CDR2 is FQNEAQ (reference sequence). V was trimmed by 2 bases and J by 9 bases, leaving 5 bases between them. This CDR3 is built from 11 residues. The CDR3 loop reads CASSLTVEQFF. CDR3 bases: TGTGCCAGCAGCTTAACGGTTGAGCAGTTCTTC.

The chain joins TRBV11-2 to TRBJ2-7; TRBD1 is a possible D gene (6 bases). The germline gives CDR1 SGHAT, CDR2 FQNNGV. V lost 5 bases, J lost 3 bases, and 14 bases lay in between. This CDR3 has 14 amino acids. CDR3 region: CASSRSDRNYEQYF. The CDR3 bases are TGTGCCAGCAGCCGCTCGGACAGAAACTACGAGCAGTACTTC.

The CDR3 protein is CASSSYTSGHYNEQFF. As DNA, the CDR3 is TGTGCCAGCAGCTCCTACACTAGCGGCCACTACAATGAGCAGTTCTTC. The V gene is TRBV14, the J gene TRBJ2-1, with 8 positions matching TRBD2. J lost 3 bases, V lost 5 bases, and 9 bases had no gene match. Germline V gives CDR1 SGHDN, CDR2 FVKESK. The CDR3 runs to 16 residues. The full variable domain, in which reference TRBV14 and TRBJ2-1 provide the parts outside the CDR3, is EAGVTQFPSHSVIEKGQTVTLRCDPISGHDNLYWYRRVMGKEIKFLLHFVKESKQDESGMPNNRFLAERTGGTYSTLKVQPAELEDSGVYFCASSSYTSGHYNEQFFGPGTRLTVL.

The table lists this clone with a few counts. The chain combines TRBV29-1 with TRBJ2-6; D may be TRBD1 (5 bases). Germline CDR1 reads SQVTM; CDR2 reads ANQGSEA. Trimming removed 7 bases at V and 2 bases at J, with 9 bases between. The CDR3 is 13 residues long. The CDR3 DNA sequence: TGCAGCGCCAGGGTTGCTGGGGCCAACGTCCTGACTTTC. Protein product: CSARVAGANVLTF.

This clone was counted a few times. The V and J genes are TRBV7-9 and TRBJ2-4; D is unclear. The CDR3 is made up of 16 amino acids. CDR1 and CDR2 from the germline V gene are SEHNR and FQNEAQ (reference sequence). The V gene lost 5 bases and the J gene lost 3 bases, with 17 bases spanning the gap. CDR3 bases: TGTGCCAGCAGCCCACCCAGAGAGGAGTTCAAAAACATTCAGTACTTC. Amino acids: CASSPPREEFKNIQYF.